This T cell receptor (beta chain) was found in a study of identical twins. TCRdb itself ran the 5' RACE reads through MiXCR, one entry per CDR3 protein. Here the sample spans about 690,000 distinct CDR3 sequences, less than 25% being singletons. V was pared by 2 bases and J by 6 bases, with 5 bases of the junction left unmatched. The CDR3 runs to 13 residues. Germline CDR1 reads SGHDT; CDR2 reads YYEEEE. The same sample was also studied in work on T cells expressing NK-cell markers.

The chain couples TRBV5-6 to TRBJ2-7; 7 positions match TRBD2. Sequenced: PBMCs. This clonotype was sampled from a woman between 18 and 29 years old in good health. The CDR3 DNA reads as TGTGCCAGCAGCTTTACGGGGGGAGCCGAGCAGTACTTC. Protein: CASSFTGGAEQYF.